This TCR beta chain was recovered during a study of long-term antiretroviral therapy in people with HIV. Germline CDR1 reads MNHNS; CDR2 reads SASEGT. The CDR3 spans 13 residues. Trimming shortened V by 11 bases and J by 2 bases, and 15 bases separated the two germline ends. Sampling of each donor yielded at least one pre-ART PBMC sample and at least two post-ART PBMC samples. Investigators performed immunoSEQ version v3.0 at survey level. Sequencing was performed with immunoSEQ multiplex PCR; in TCRdb, only in-frame clones are kept and a portion is missing. The table lists 20,000 to 30,000 clones, 70% to 80% of them singletons.

The sample in question was unsorted PBMCs, obtained 1.2 years after starting antiretroviral therapy. The TCR sequence derives from a woman in her thirties or forties with HIV. The chain employs TRBV6-1 and TRBJ1-1, with a weak D call TRBD1 (6 bases). This CDR3 reads CAGSGQPNTEAFF. The CDR3 region has the DNA TGTGCCGGCTCAGGACAGCCTAACACTGAAGCTTTCTTT.